Sequencing of this T cell receptor (beta chain) was carried out in a study of T cell repertoires in cytomegalovirus infection. Study-level information: Public TCR beta signatures provided an indication of both CMV infection and a matching HLA type. Points from the study as a whole: It was HLA-C-restricted CMV-specific TCR beta clonotypes that dominated the response ex vivo.

Note on this clonotype: Antigen specificity is unknown.

CDR1 is LGHNA and CDR2 is YSLEER in the germline V gene. The CDR3 covers 16 residues. The V and J ends lost 0 bases and 5 bases, in that order; junction bases with no gene match: 4. TCRdb used MiXCR to reprocess the reads, holding one entry per CDR3 protein. The sample has just over 150,000 distinct CDR3 sequences, 20% to 25% seen once. Sequencing input: PBMCs. The V and J genes are TRBV4-3 and TRBJ2-2; TRBD1 matches at 9 bases. The sequence came from a human donor in good health (CMV status not recorded). Some clones in this sample may be carry-over from other donors' samples. CDR3 bases: TGCGCCAGCAGCCAAGATGCACAGGGGGCAACCGGGGAGCTGTTTTTT. The encoded protein is CASSQDAQGATGELFF.